The rows below give T cell receptor beta chains drawn from one sample of a study of blood T cell repertoires in COVID-19. Only in-frame clones appear in the TCRdb table, and some are missing; sequencing was by immunoSEQ multiplex PCR. The sample consists of approximately 220,000 clones, 80% to 90% of them appearing once. The sequenced sample was PBMCs or T cells enriched from blood (not recorded which). These receptors all come from a woman aged 50 to 65 who had been exposed to COVID-19. CDR3s include the opening cysteine and the closing phenylalanine or tryptophan. D genes are given only for firm matches. Rows may omit the clone size; those that give it use once, few, many or a size class.

j_call	v_call	cdr3_length	clone_size	d_call	cdr3_aa	cdr3_nt
TRBJ1-5	TRBV6-1	15	NA	TRBD1	CASSDQDRGYQPQHF	TGTGCCAGCAGTGACCAGGACAGGGGGTATCAGCCCCAGCATTTT
TRBJ1-1	TRBV7-9	13	NA	TRBD1	CASSQGVNTEAFF	TGTGCCAGCAGCCAGGGGGTGAACACTGAAGCTTTCTTT
TRBJ1-4	TRBV7-9	16	NA	NA	CASSSPGRVTNEKLFF	TGTGCCAGCAGCTCCCCGGGCAGGGTCACAAATGAAAAACTGTTTTTT
TRBJ2-5	TRBV18	14	NA	NA	CASSPGRTLETQYF	TGTGCCAGCTCACCAGGGAGGACCTTAGAGACCCAGTACTTC
TRBJ1-1	TRBV5-6	13	NA	NA	CASSLVGDTEAFF	TGTGCCAGCAGCTTGGTAGGGGACACTGAAGCTTTCTTT
TRBJ2-7	TRBV30	10	NA	NA	CAWGTSRQYF	TGTGCCTGGGGTACCTCGAGGCAGTACTTC
TRBJ2-2	TRBV5-4	12	NA	TRBD1	CASSSTGRELFF	TGTGCCAGCAGCTCGACAGGGCGGGAGCTGTTTTTT
TRBJ1-2	TRBV7-8	15	few	TRBD1	CASSLRRGQAYGYTF	TGTGCCAGCAGCTTAAGGCGCGGACAGGCTTATGGCTACACCTTC
TRBJ2-1	TRBV7-8	15	NA	TRBD1	CASSPRTGGNNEQFF	TGTGCCAGCAGCCCGCGGACAGGGGGGAACAATGAGCAGTTCTTC
TRBJ2-7	TRBV7-2	16	NA	TRBD2	CASSLDGGGVPYEQYF	TGTGCCAGCAGCTTAGATGGCGGGGGGGTGCCCTACGAGCAGTACTTC
TRBJ1-1	TRBV9	15	NA	NA	CASSVNPWGSREAFF	TGTGCCAGCAGCGTCAATCCCTGGGGCTCCCGTGAAGCTTTCTTT
TRBJ1-1	TRBV3-1/TRBV3-2	14	NA	NA	CASSPLGSGGEAFF	TGTGCCAGCAGCCCCTTAGGGAGTGGAGGGGAAGCTTTCTTT
TRBJ1-2	TRBV10-3	14	NA	NA	CAISGTATHYGYTF	TGTGCCATCAGTGGGACAGCCACTCACTATGGCTACACCTTC
TRBJ1-1	TRBV6-5	13	NA	TRBD1	CASHRGPNTEAFF	TGTGCCAGCCACAGGGGACCCAACACTGAAGCTTTCTTT
TRBJ1-5	TRBV11-1	15	NA	NA	CASREGKEGNQPQHF	TGTGCCAGCAGGGAGGGGAAGGAGGGCAATCAGCCCCAGCATTTT
TRBJ2-2	TRBV11-2	18	NA	NA	CASSLRGTYQDPTGELFF	TGTGCCAGCAGCTTAAGGGGGACCTATCAAGATCCTACCGGGGAGCTGTTTTTT
TRBJ2-1	TRBV7-2	15	NA	TRBD2	CASSGGGLSYNEQFF	TGTGCCAGCAGCGGCGGGGGGCTCTCCTACAATGAGCAGTTCTTC
TRBJ1-5	TRBV19	15	NA	NA	CASRGRQGTLGPQHF	TGTGCCAGTAGAGGTAGGCAGGGAACTCTTGGGCCCCAGCATTTT